Presented here are 13 T cell receptor beta chains from one specimen sequenced in a study of fetal regulatory T cell absence and autoimmunity (dated 2017 in TCRdb). Library preparation employed the immunoSEQ multiplex PCR assay. As stored in TCRdb, this immuneACCESS dataset retains in-frame rearrangements with V and J assigned. A fraction of the clones does not appear; measured against another copy, unresolved V genes explain less than half of the discrepancy, and the remainder lacks a known reason. The table for this sample lists around 100,000 clones; around 72% of them were counted only once. The ten largest clones add up to less than 2.5% of the sample. Sequenced input: pancreas tissue. These receptors came from a male donor with IPEX syndrome.

This clone was found a few times. The chain joins TRBV5-6 to TRBJ2-7; tentatively, D is TRBD1 (5 bases). The V end lost 0 bases, the J end lost 4 bases, and 5 bases lay between the germline ends. From germline, CDR1 is SGHDT and CDR2 YYEEEE. The CDR3 contains 12 residues. The CDR3 reads CASSLDRYEQYF. The CDR3 DNA follows: TGTGCCAGCAGCTTGGACAGGTACGAGCAGTACTTC.

The chain carries TRBV2 and TRBJ2-3; D might be TRBD2 (6 bases). With 3 bases removed from V and 3 bases from J, the gap between germline ends came to 10 bases. Germline V gene sequence: CDR1 SNHLY, CDR2 FYNNEI. The CDR3 totals 14 residues. The CDR3 DNA reads TGTGCCAGCAGTGACTCGCGGGGTACAGATACGCAGTATTTT. It yields the protein CASSDSRGTDTQYF.

The chain employs TRBV4-1 and TRBJ1-1, with D perhaps matching TRBD1 (5 bases). Trimming left V 1 base short and J 0 bases short, with 9 bases between. This CDR3 region has 15 residues. Germline V gene data show CDR1 as MGHRA and CDR2 as YSYEKL. CDR3 coding DNA: TGCGCCAGCAGCCAAGGGGGGACTATGAACACTGAAGCTTTCTTT. It yields the protein CASSQGGTMNTEAFF.

The rearrangement links TRBV13 to TRBJ2-5, with 14 bases identical to TRBD2. The CDR3 length is 18 residues. With V trimmed by 1 base and J by 1 base, 5 bases remained unmatched. Germline loops: CDR1 PRHDT, CDR2 FYEKMQ (reference sequence). The CDR3, as DNA: TGTGCCAGCAGCTTAGTTGGGACTAGCGGGAGAGTCCAAGAGACCCAGTACTTC. This sequence encodes CASSLVGTSGRVQETQYF.

This sequence joins TRBV27 and TRBJ2-7, with a weak D call TRBD1 (5 bases). The V end was cut by 5 bases, the J end by 2 bases, with 13 bases between. CDR3 length equals 14 residues. The germline gives CDR1 MNHEY, CDR2 SMNVEV (reference sequence). The CDR3, as DNA: TGTGCCAGCAGTCCGACAGACACAACCTACGAGCAGTACTTC. This codes for CASSPTDTTYEQYF.

The chain couples TRBV13 to TRBJ2-7; TRBD2 matches 14 bases. The germline gives CDR1 PRHDT, CDR2 FYEKMQ (reference sequence). Trimming removed 3 bases from V and 6 bases from J; junction bases left unmatched: 1. CDR3 size: 14 residues. The CDR3 region is CASSLGLAGVEQYF. The CDR3 bases are TGTGCCAGCAGCTTGGGACTAGCGGGAGTCGAGCAGTACTTC. The whole variable domain, remainder taken from reference TRBV13 and TRBJ2-7, is AAGVIQSPRHLIKEKRETATLKCYPIPRHDTVYWYQQGPGQDPQFLISFYEKMQSDKGSIPDRFSAQQFSDYHSELNMSSLELGDSALYFCASSLGLAGVEQYFGPGTRLTVT.

This chain connects TRBV6-5 to TRBJ2-1, with TRBD1 matching 8 bases. Trimming took 8 bases from V and 7 from J; bases not matched to a gene: 7. The CDR3 is 13 residues long. The germline gives CDR1 MNHEY, CDR2 SVGAGI. The CDR3: CASRDRSWNEQFF. For the CDR3, the DNA is TGTGCCAGCCGGGACAGGAGTTGGAATGAGCAGTTCTTC.

The chain is built from TRBV6-5 and TRBJ2-7; TRBD1 matches 8 bases. This CDR3 is built from 15 residues. CDR1 is MNHEY, CDR2 SVGAGI, per germline. The V gene end was trimmed by 6 bases and the J gene end by 2 bases; junction bases not matched to a gene: 9. The CDR3 DNA is TGTGCCAGCAGACTTGACAGGGGTTTAACCTACGAGCAGTACTTC. Its translation: CASRLDRGLTYEQYF.

The CDR3 loop reads CASSLTGVGYTF. Written as DNA, the CDR3 is TGTGCCAGCAGCTTGACAGGGGTCGGCTACACCTTC. The rearrangement joins TRBV5-6 to TRBJ1-2; 7 nucleotides align to TRBD1. V lost 1 base and J lost 8; bases outside the gene matches: 2. Germline V gives CDR1 SGHDT, CDR2 YYEEEE. The CDR3 loop spans 12 amino acids.

The genes are TRBV6-1 and TRBJ1-3; D is possibly TRBD1 (6 bases). The CDR3 is made up of 14 amino acids. The V end was cut by 2 bases, the J end by 3 bases, with 8 bases between. CDR1 is MNHNS, CDR2 SASEGT, per germline. The CDR3, as DNA: TGTGCCAGCAGTGAAACAGGGATTGGAAACACCATATATTTT. It encodes CASSETGIGNTIYF.

The V call is TRBV7-2, the J call TRBJ1-6, with 7 bases identical to TRBD1. Trimming removed 5 bases from V and 5 bases from J; junction bases left unmatched: 9. Germline values: CDR1 SGHTA, CDR2 FQGNSA. This CDR3 spans 16 amino acids. The CDR3 DNA is TGTGCCAGCAGCCTCACGACGGGGACAGATAATTCACCCCTCCACTTT. Translated, it gives CASSLTTGTDNSPLHF.

The rearrangement uses TRBV5-5 and TRBJ2-7; unclear D gene. V was trimmed by 0 bases and J by 2 bases, leaving 9 bases between them. Germline-derived CDR1 and CDR2 are SGHKS and YYEKEE (reference sequence). The CDR3 has 14 residues. The CDR3 DNA follows: TGTGCCAGCAGCTTGGTTAGGTATCCCTACGAGCAGTACTTC. It encodes CASSLVRYPYEQYF. The full variable domain, its missing parts supplied by reference TRBV5-5 and TRBJ2-7, is DAGVTQSPTHLIKTRGQQVTLRCSPISGHKSVSWYQQVLGQGPQFIFQYYEKEERGRGNFPDRFSARQFPNYSSELNVNALLLGDSALYLCASSLVRYPYEQYFGPGTRLTVT.

This clone was detected only a few times. The chain links TRBV7-6 to TRBJ2-2; TRBD2 matches 12 bases. V lost 5 bases to trimming and J lost 5 bases; unmatched junction nucleotides: 6. Germline V gene data show CDR1 as SGHVS and CDR2 as FNYEAQ. The CDR3 totals 16 residues. CDR3 sequence (DNA): TGTGCCAGCAGCCTTCCCGGGACTAGCGGGACCGGGGAGCTGTTTTTT. Amino acids: CASSLPGTSGTGELFF.